Only one count was recorded for the clone carrying this T cell receptor beta chain. Clones were read by immunoSEQ multiplex PCR, and TCRdb kept only the in-frame ones, dropping some. The sample lists around 210,000 clones, 85% occurring once. The length of the CDR3 is 15 residues. From germline, CDR1 is WSHSY and CDR2 SAAADI. The junction had 10 bases not matched to a gene; V was cut back by 4 bases and J by 7 bases. These data come from a study of blood T cell repertoires in COVID-19. Study as a whole: The United States, Italy and Spain provided the acute and convalescent COVID-19 samples. T cells, B-cell-depleted T cells, or PBMCs supplied cDNA or gDNA.

This TCR derives from a man aged 55-75 years with COVID-19, enrolled during active disease. Sequenced input: peripheral blood. V gene TRBV10-2 combines with J gene TRBJ2-1, with TRBD2 matching 7 bases. The CDR3 sequence: CASSARGYTVNEQFF. The CDR3, as DNA: TGCGCCAGCAGTGCGCGGGGGTATACGGTGAATGAGCAGTTCTTC.